This T cell receptor (beta chain) was recorded in a study of siplizumab effects on memory and regulatory T cells. TCR templates numbering approximately 94,000 were assayed per sample. Only in-frame clones appear in the TCRdb table, and some are missing; sequencing was by immunoSEQ multiplex PCR. In the table there are roughly 75,000 clones, 93% of which are singletons. As to this clone: Its target is unknown.

Study findings and constraints: Naive T cells apparently outstripped memory cells in diversity and seemed major alloresponse contributors.

Germline-derived CDR1 and CDR2 are SGDLS and YYNGEE. V lost 3 bases to trimming and J lost 9 bases, with 12 bases between them. This CDR3 has 12 amino acids. Sequencing was performed on CD8+ T cells sorted from blood. The chain employs TRBV9 and TRBJ1-1; the D gene is possibly TRBD1 (5 bases). The sequence came from a human donor in good health. Here the CDR3 DNA reads TGTGCCAGCAGCGACGGGGGAATAAAAGCTTTCTTT. Translation: CASSDGGIKAFF.